One TCR beta chain is described in this entry. Antigen specificity is unknown. V was pared by 6 bases and J by 1 base, with 18 bases between. The germline V gene has CDR1 MDHEN and CDR2 SYDVKM. CDR3 length: 16 residues. Libraries were prepared by immunoSEQ multiplex PCR; TCRdb keeps only in-frame clonotypes and omits some of them. The sample includes about 100,000 clones, roughly 90% of them seen just once. Collection occurred without any documented infections or immune events in donors. The data derive from a study of identifying expanded T cells in peripheral blood. Study-level results: Over approximately two and four weeks, about 15 and 19 clones changed, versus 1.2 between replicates. Clone count variance between roughly two-week samples rose with total template count.

The sequencing sample was made of blood. The J gene is TRBJ2-5, the V gene TRBV28; D possibly corresponds to TRBD1 (6 bases). This TCR derives from a person between 18 and 70 years old in good health. CDR3 coding DNA: TGTGCCAGCAGCCCCCTACAGGGCCCCCTCCAAGAGACCCAGTACTTC. Protein product: CASSPLQGPLQETQYF.